This T cell receptor beta chain comes out of a study of cytomegalovirus exposure and HLA in healthy donors. Study at large: The 110 or so validation repertoires used a platform that matched the one used for the approximately 620 first-cohort repertoires, as a later analysis reported. The study's findings and limits: Among TCR beta chains, those listed as cytomegalovirus-associated numbered some 160.

The CDR3 has 16 amino acids. V gave up 1 base and J gave up 0 bases, with 13 bases separating them. Germline V gives CDR1 MGHDK, CDR2 SYGVNS. As concerns this clone: The antigen remains unidentified.

Data came from immunoSEQ multiplex PCR; TCRdb stores just in-frame clones and leaves some out. Of around 300,000 clones in the sample, around 90% were seen once. The material sequenced was PBMCs. This sequence joins TRBV25-1 and TRBJ2-7; D is perhaps TRBD2 (6 bases). The TCR comes from a man aged 25-40 years in good health and CMV-seronegative. Here the CDR3 reads CASSESRRGVSYEQYF. The DNA for the CDR3 is TGTGCCAGCAGTGAATCTCGGCGGGGCGTCTCCTACGAGCAGTACTTC.